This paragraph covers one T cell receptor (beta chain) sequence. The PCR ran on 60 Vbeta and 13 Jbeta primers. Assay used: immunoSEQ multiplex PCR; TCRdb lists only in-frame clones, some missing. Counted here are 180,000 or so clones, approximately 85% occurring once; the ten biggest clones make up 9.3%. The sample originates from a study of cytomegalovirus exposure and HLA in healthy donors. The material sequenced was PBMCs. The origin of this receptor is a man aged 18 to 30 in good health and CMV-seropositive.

The CDR3 DNA is TGTGCCAGTAGTATGCCAGGGAACACTGAAGCTTTCTTT. Its protein product is CASSMPGNTEAFF. The chain is built from TRBV19 and TRBJ1-1, with unresolved D. Germline-derived CDR1 and CDR2 are LNHDA and SQIVND (reference sequence). Trimming stripped 3 bases from V and 1 base from J, with 6 bases between. CDR3 length: 13 residues.